The 15 T cell receptor beta chains below all came from one sample that was sequenced in a study of blood T cell repertoires in COVID-19. Assay used: immunoSEQ multiplex PCR; TCRdb lists only in-frame clones, some missing. The data hold approximately 200,000 clones, with 85% to 95% observed a single time. Source material: peripheral blood. The receptors were gathered from a man aged 30-40 years with COVID-19, enrolled during active disease.

The chain has TRBV4-2 and TRBJ2-7; 9 bases agree with TRBD1. The V gene end was trimmed by 0 bases and the J gene end by 3 bases; junction bases not matched to a gene: 6. This CDR3 contains 16 residues. Per germline, CDR1 LGHNA and CDR2 YNFKEQ. The CDR3 is CASSQETTGGNYEQYF. The CDR3 coding sequence is TGTGCCAGCAGCCAAGAGACGACAGGGGGAAACTACGAGCAGTACTTC.

This chain connects TRBV21-1 to TRBJ2-3; the listed D gene, TRBD2, was not tested against the DNA. TRBV21-1 is flagged as a pseudogene. The CDR3 has 17 amino acids. The CDR3 bases are TGTGCCAGCAGCCCGATTAGCGGGGGGGCGGTCACAGATACGCAGTATTTT. Translation: CASSPISGGAVTDTQYF.

The chain carries TRBV18 and TRBJ2-2; 7 nucleotides align to TRBD2. CDR3 length: 16 residues. From germline, CDR1 is KGHSH and CDR2 LQKENI. The V gene end was trimmed by 2 bases and the J gene end by 3 bases; junction bases not matched to a gene: 6. The CDR3 is CASSPSSGGYTGELFF. CDR3 in DNA: TGTGCCAGCTCACCATCGTCGGGGGGATACACCGGGGAGCTGTTTTTT.

This clone was detected only a few times. The CDR3: CASSWTENTEAFF. DNA of the CDR3: TGTGCCAGCAGCTGGACAGAGAACACTGAAGCTTTCTTT. The V call is TRBV7-9, the J call TRBJ1-1, with D possibly being TRBD1 (6 bases). Between the trimmed V and J ends, which lost 4 bases and 1 base, there was a span of 7 bases. The CDR3 has 13 amino acids. Germline V gene sequence: CDR1 SEHNR, CDR2 FQNEAQ (reference sequence). Looking up the rest from reference TRBV7-9 and TRBJ1-1 gives the full variable domain: DTGVSQNPRHKITKRGQNVTFRCDPISEHNRLYWYRQTLGQGPEFLTYFQNEAQLEKSRLLSDRFSAERPKGSFSTLEIQRTEQGDSAMYLCASSWTENTEAFFGQGTRLTVV.

This clone was counted a single time. This chain links TRBV19 with TRBJ1-5, with D possibly TRBD1 on 6 matching bases. This CDR3 is built from 13 residues. Trimming stripped 3 bases from V and 11 bases from J, with 14 bases between. The germline gives CDR1 LNHDA, CDR2 SQIVND (reference sequence). The CDR3 DNA reads as TGTGCCAGTAGTATCCGGCGGGGGGGCGCCCAGCATTTT. Its protein product is CASSIRRGGAQHF.

The chain combines TRBV7-9 with TRBJ1-2; TRBD1 is a possible D gene (6 bases). V lost 5 bases and J lost 2, with 15 bases in between. The length of the CDR3 is 15 residues. Germline-derived CDR1 and CDR2 are SEHNR and FQNEAQ (reference sequence). In DNA form, the CDR3 reads TGTGCCAGCAGCGGCGGACAGATCAGGAACTATGGCTACACCTTC. Residues: CASSGGQIRNYGYTF.

The chain is built from TRBV28 and TRBJ1-2; 8 bases agree with TRBD1. CDR1 and CDR2 from the germline V gene are MDHEN and SYDVKM. The CDR3 is 14 residues long. Unmatched junction bases numbered 11, after V lost 6 bases and J lost 8 bases. The DNA for the CDR3 is TGTGCCAGCAGGTCCGGACAGGGAGCGTTCGGCTACACCTTC. It translates to CASRSGQGAFGYTF.

A remark on this clone: The same CDR3 also results from other DNA sequences found in this sample. The gene calls are TRBV19 and TRBJ1-5; the D is unclear. This CDR3 contains 14 residues. V lost 2 bases and J 2 bases, leaving 7 bases between the germline ends. The germline V gene has CDR1 LNHDA and CDR2 SQIVND (reference sequence). CDR3 nucleotides: TGTGCCAGTAGTATATCTCGGGGCAATCAGCCCCAGCATTTT. Protein product: CASSISRGNQPQHF.

The V call is TRBV6-5, the J call TRBJ2-5, with D perhaps TRBD1 (6 bases). The CDR3 has 15 amino acids. V lost 0 bases and J 5 bases, leaving 13 bases between the germline ends. CDR1 is MNHEY and CDR2 is SVGAGI in the germline V gene. DNA of the CDR3: TGTGCCAGCAGTTACTCTCAGGGGTTCACGGAGACCCAGTACTTC. This encodes CASSYSQGFTETQYF.

This chain uses TRBV7-3 with TRBJ2-2; 9 nucleotides match TRBD1. Trimming at V came to 0 bases and at J to 4 bases, leaving 3 bases not matched to a gene. The CDR3 loop spans 16 amino acids. Germline V gene data show CDR1 as SGHTA and CDR2 as FQGTGA. CDR3 nucleotide sequence: TGTGCCAGCAGCTTAACCGGGACAGGGCTCACCGGGGAGCTGTTTTTT. Its translation: CASSLTGTGLTGELFF.

The V and J genes are TRBV6-5 and TRBJ1-6; weak D call: TRBD1 (6 bases). The germline gives CDR1 MNHEY, CDR2 SVGAGI. This CDR3 has 15 amino acids. The germline V and J ends were trimmed by 6 bases and 7 bases, with 16 bases remaining between them. The CDR3 bases are TGTGCCAGCAGGCTAACCGGGACACGGAATTCACCCCTCCACTTT. Translation gives CASRLTGTRNSPLHF.

The sample holds one count of this clone. This sequence joins TRBV14 and TRBJ1-4, with 11 bases fitting TRBD1. Trimming cost V 2 bases and J 7 bases; bases outside gene matches: 6. The CDR3 is 16 amino acids. Germline lookup yields CDR1 SGHDN and CDR2 FVKESK. The CDR3 sequence: CASSQRTGTGGEKLFF. The CDR3, as DNA: TGTGCCAGCAGCCAACGCACCGGGACAGGGGGTGAAAAACTGTTTTTT.

The chain is built from TRBV9 and TRBJ1-4; D not resolved. Germline CDR1 and CDR2: SGDLS and YYNGEE. V lost 4 bases and J lost 0, with 10 bases in between. This CDR3 is 15 amino acids long. The CDR3 region is CASSSHSATNEKLFF. DNA for the CDR3: TGTGCCAGCAGCTCCCATAGTGCAACTAATGAAAAACTGTTTTTT.

The table lists this clone with a few counts. The chain recombines TRBV9 with TRBJ1-6; tentative D call: TRBD1 (6 bases). The V and J ends lost 3 bases and 7 bases respectively, with 11 bases between them. CDR1 SGDLS and CDR2 YYNGEE come from the germline V gene. The CDR3 has 14 amino acids. The DNA of the CDR3 is TGTGCCAGCAGCGAACAGGGTTGGAATTCACCCCTCCACTTT. It is translated as CASSEQGWNSPLHF.

This chain uses TRBV7-9 with TRBJ1-1, with D hard to call. The CDR3 is 15 residues long. The ends were cut back, 2 bases at V and 0 bases at J, with 10 bases in the middle. Germline lookup yields CDR1 SEHNR and CDR2 FQNEAQ (reference sequence). This CDR3 is CASSLIQGVNTEAFF. The DNA for the CDR3 is TGTGCCAGCAGCTTAATACAAGGAGTGAACACTGAAGCTTTCTTT.